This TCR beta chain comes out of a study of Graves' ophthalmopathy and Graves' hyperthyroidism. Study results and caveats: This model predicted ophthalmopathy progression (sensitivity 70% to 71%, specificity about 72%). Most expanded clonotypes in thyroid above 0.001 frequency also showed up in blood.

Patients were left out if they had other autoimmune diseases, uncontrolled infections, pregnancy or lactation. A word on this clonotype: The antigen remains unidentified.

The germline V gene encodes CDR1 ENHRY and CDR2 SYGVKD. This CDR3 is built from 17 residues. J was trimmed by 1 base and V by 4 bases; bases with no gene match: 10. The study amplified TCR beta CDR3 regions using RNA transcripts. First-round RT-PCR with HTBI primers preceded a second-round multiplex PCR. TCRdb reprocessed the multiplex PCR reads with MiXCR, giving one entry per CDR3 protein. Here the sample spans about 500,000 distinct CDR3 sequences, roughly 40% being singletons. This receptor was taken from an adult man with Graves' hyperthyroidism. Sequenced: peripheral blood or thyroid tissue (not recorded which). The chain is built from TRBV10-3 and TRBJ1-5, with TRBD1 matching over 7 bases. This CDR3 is CAISGVTGEGSNQPQHF. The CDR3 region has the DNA TGTGCCATCAGTGGAGTCACAGGGGAGGGGAGCAATCAGCCCCAGCATTTT.